This TCR beta chain was captured in a study of blood T cells in healthy people across ages. Findings of the study overall: Higher diversity, along with more naive CD4+ cells, distinguished long-lived donors from aged donors.

Sample-barcoded 5' priming and a J-beta primer mix drove a second PCR of about 7 to 11 cycles. TCRdb fed the 5' RACE reads into MiXCR, producing one record per CDR3 protein. This sample carries 1.8 million or so distinct CDR3 sequences, 35% to 50% of them seen once, and the ten largest clones take 20% to 25%. The CDR3 runs to 18 residues. Note on this clonotype: Its antigen remains unknown.

This clonotype was sampled from a human donor in good health. The sample consisted of blood. The V call is TRBV12-1, the J call TRBJ1-6; the table calls TRBD1, which could not be checked here. TRBV12-1 is a pseudogene. The chain's CDR3 is CASSSVGDRSSYNSPLHF. Here the CDR3 DNA reads TGTGCCAGCAGCTCCGTCGGGGACCGGAGCTCCTATAATTCACCCCTCCACTTT.